This TCR beta chain was sequenced for a study of T cell changes during pregnancy in multiple sclerosis. The assay was immunoSEQ multiplex PCR, and TCRdb's table has in-frame clones only and misses some. This repertoire shows some 70,000 clones, roughly 90% found once; its top ten account for more than 9%. The ends were cut back, 0 bases at V and 4 bases at J, with 7 bases in the middle. This CDR3 has 13 amino acids. CDR1 is SGHNT, CDR2 YENEEA, per germline. This sequence originates from a female donor in good health, enrolled as a control in a pregnancy study. The chain uses TRBV11-3 and TRBJ2-7; D gene unclear. The material sequenced was peripheral blood, taken after pregnancy. The CDR3 bases are TGTGCCAGCAGCTTAGATTCCCAGTACGAGCAGTACTTC. This encodes CASSLDSQYEQYF.